Here is one T cell receptor (beta chain) with its context. Its antigen remains unknown. Generated by immunoSEQ multiplex PCR, the TCRdb table keeps only in-frame clones and is missing some. The table lists over 65,000 clones, approximately 94% of them singletons, with 1.9% in the top ten. These data come from a study of cytomegalovirus exposure and HLA in healthy donors. V was trimmed by 4 bases and J by 3 bases, leaving 5 bases between them. This CDR3 spans 12 amino acids. Germline V gives CDR1 LNHDA, CDR2 SQIVND (reference sequence). Broader study findings: Generally TCR sequences proved uncommon, though certain public TCRs appeared in numerous donors.

This chain uses TRBV19 with TRBJ2-3; the D is unclear. Sequencing was carried out using PBMCs. This clonotype was sampled from a woman aged 18-29 years in good health and CMV-seropositive. CDR3 bases: TGTGCCAGTAGTAGGCAGACAGATACGCAGTATTTT. It specifies CASSRQTDTQYF.